This TCR beta chain was sequenced for a study of CD8 T cells in Susac syndrome. Across the study: Eight or nine of the sequenced Susac syndrome patients were in remission, and roughly six had active disease.

The CDR3 is 11 amino acids. V was pared by 3 bases and J by 7 bases, with 7 bases between. In germline, CDR1 is DFQATT, CDR2 SNEGSKA (reference sequence). Notes on this clonotype: Its antigen is currently unknown.

Reverse transcription of roughly 0.5 to 1 ug RNA was carried out with random hexamers. Across 54 Vbeta and 13 Jbeta, immunoSEQ multiplex PCR amplified TCR beta CDR3. One entry per CDR3 protein, called by TCRdb with MiXCR from the immunoSEQ multiplex PCR reads. The table lists over 100,000 distinct CDR3 sequences, around 96% of them singletons. The study, taken as a whole, reports: TCR sequencing and HLA analysis covered a relatively small number of individuals. The CD4+ T cell repertoires, which came from Susac syndrome patients, showed no sign of clonal expansion.

This clonotype originated in a human donor with Susac syndrome. The sequencing sample was made of CD4+ T cells from PBMCs. V and J are TRBV20-1 and TRBJ2-1; the D gene is possibly TRBD1 (6 bases). This CDR3 reads CSASRGNEQFF. Written as DNA, the CDR3 is TGCAGTGCTAGCAGGGGAAATGAGCAGTTCTTC.